This T cell receptor (beta chain) was identified in a study of CD8 T cells in ankylosing spondylitis. TCRdb reprocessed the 5' RACE reads via MiXCR and lists one record per CDR3 protein. The profile shows just over 350,000 distinct CDR3 sequences, 20% of them singletons. CDR1 is SNHLY, CDR2 FYNNEI, per germline. The ends lost 6 bases at V and 4 bases at J; junction bases unmatched: 8. The CDR3 length is 14 residues. This receptor was obtained from a male donor with ankylosing spondylitis or in good health (not recorded which). The chain links TRBV2 to TRBJ1-2, with 7 bases that match TRBD1. Input material: blood, either unsorted or a sorted T cell fraction (not recorded which). The CDR3 is CASRRQGTTYGYTF. DNA for the CDR3: TGTGCCAGCAGGCGACAGGGAACGACCTATGGCTACACCTTC.